What follows is one TCR beta chain and its context. Its antigen is not known. This specimen belongs to a study of shared clonotypes between healthy human individuals. About the study: Per donor, three plates held CD4 naive cells, three held CD4 memory, two held CD8 naive and one held CD8 memory. General observations from the study: Depth was large, yet rarefaction showed that sorted-subset sequencing was incomplete.

Germline V gene data show CDR1 as SNHLY and CDR2 as FYNNEI. This CDR3 region has 12 residues. The germline V and J ends were trimmed by 6 bases and 9 bases, with 12 bases remaining between them. Here immunoSEQ multiplex PCR was the method, and the copy in TCRdb shows in-frame clones only, minus some. The sample has roughly 1,600,000 clones, approximately 98.5% seen once. Splitting of CD4+ cells produced CD45RA+ naive and CD45RA-negative memory subsets. This TCR was sampled from a man aged 25 to 45 in good health. V gene TRBV2 combines with J gene TRBJ2-1; D gene ambiguous. The specimen was naive CD4+ T cells sorted from blood. Documented subset: CD45RA+ positively selected. The CDR3 sequence is CASRVNSPEQFF. CDR3 nucleotide sequence: TGTGCCAGCAGGGTGAACAGCCCTGAGCAGTTCTTC.